This record looks at one T cell receptor (beta chain) sequence and its context. The sample is drawn from a study of blood T cell repertoires in COVID-19. In germline, CDR1 is SGHRS, CDR2 YFSETQ. This CDR3 comprises 14 residues. The V gene lost 7 bases and the J gene lost 4 bases, with 14 bases spanning the gap. Authors' analysis steps: From reference gene primer amplification, estimates of nucleated cell counts were derived. The repertoire was sequenced with immunoSEQ multiplex PCR; TCRdb's copy has only in-frame clones and lacks some. That table furnishes V, J and clone size, whereas the DNA furnished D and trimming. The sample has about 190,000 clones; around 84% are singletons.

Input material: peripheral blood. The source is a man aged 30 to 45 with active or convalescent COVID-19. J is TRBJ2-2 and V is TRBV5-1; a possible D gene is TRBD2 (5 bases). The CDR3 is CASARGSGTGELFF. CDR3 nucleotides: TGCGCCAGCGCGAGAGGGAGCGGCACCGGGGAGCTGTTTTTT.